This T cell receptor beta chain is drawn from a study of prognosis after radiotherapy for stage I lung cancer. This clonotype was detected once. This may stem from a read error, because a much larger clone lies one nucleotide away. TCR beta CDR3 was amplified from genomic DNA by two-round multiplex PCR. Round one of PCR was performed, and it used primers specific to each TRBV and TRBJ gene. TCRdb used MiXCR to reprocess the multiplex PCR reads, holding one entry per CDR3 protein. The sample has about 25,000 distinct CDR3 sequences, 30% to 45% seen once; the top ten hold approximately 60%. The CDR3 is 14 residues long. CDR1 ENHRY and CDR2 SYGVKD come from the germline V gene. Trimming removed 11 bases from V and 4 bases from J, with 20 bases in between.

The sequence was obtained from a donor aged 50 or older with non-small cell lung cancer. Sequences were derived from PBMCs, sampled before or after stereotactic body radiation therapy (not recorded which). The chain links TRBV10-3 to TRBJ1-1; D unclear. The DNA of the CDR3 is TGTGCCTCAAAGGTGCCTAGCATGGGCACTGAAGCTTTCTTT. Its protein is CASKVPSMGTEAFF.